This T cell receptor (beta chain) originates from a study of blood T cell repertoires in COVID-19. Across the whole study: Sources were T cells, B-cell-depleted T cells, or PBMCs; the material itself was cDNA or gDNA.

Trimming at V came to 6 bases and at J to 1 base, leaving 5 bases not matched to a gene. The CDR3 is 14 amino acids. Germline CDR1 and CDR2: SGHTA and FQGTGA. Repertoires were generated with immunoSEQ multiplex PCR, while TCRdb's copy carries only in-frame clones and drops some. The repertoire has tens of thousands of clones, roughly 91% of them found once; the top ten carry roughly 13%. The V and J genes are TRBV7-3 and TRBJ1-1; 7 bases line up with TRBD1. The sequence was obtained from a human donor in a cohort sampled during active COVID-19. The donor label of this sample is uncertain. Source material: peripheral blood. The CDR3 reads CASSSGQQNTEAFF. The CDR3 DNA reads TGTGCCAGCAGTTCGGGACAGCAGAACACTGAAGCTTTCTTT.